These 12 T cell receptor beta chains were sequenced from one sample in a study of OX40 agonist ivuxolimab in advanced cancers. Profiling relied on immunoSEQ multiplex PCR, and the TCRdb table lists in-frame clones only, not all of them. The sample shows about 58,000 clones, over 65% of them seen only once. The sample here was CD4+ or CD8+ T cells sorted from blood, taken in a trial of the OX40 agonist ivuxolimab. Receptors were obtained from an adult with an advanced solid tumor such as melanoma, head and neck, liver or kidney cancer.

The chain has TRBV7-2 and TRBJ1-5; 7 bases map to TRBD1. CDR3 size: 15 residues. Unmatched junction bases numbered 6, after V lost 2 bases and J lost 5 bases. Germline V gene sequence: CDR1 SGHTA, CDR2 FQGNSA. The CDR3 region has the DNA TGTGCCAGCAGCTTAACCGGAACAGGGGATCAGCCCCAGCATTTT. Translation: CASSLTGTGDQPQHF.

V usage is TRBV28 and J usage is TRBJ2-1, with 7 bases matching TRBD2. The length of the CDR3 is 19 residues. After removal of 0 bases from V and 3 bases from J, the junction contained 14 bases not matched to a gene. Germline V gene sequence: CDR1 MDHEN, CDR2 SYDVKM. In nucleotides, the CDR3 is TGTGCCAGCAGTTTATGGTCCTTGAGGAGGGTAGCGGGCTACAATGAGCAGTTCTTC. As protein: CASSLWSLRRVAGYNEQFF.

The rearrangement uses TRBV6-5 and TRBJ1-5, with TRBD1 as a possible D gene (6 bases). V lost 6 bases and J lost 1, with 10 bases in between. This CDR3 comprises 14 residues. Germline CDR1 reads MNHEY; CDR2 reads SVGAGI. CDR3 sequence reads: CASSLGGSNQPQHF. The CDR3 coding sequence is TGTGCCAGCAGCCTAGGGGGGAGCAATCAGCCCCAGCATTTT.

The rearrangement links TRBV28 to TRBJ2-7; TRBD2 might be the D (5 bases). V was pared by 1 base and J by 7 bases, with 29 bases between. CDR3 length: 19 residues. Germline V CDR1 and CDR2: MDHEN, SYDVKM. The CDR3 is CASSLSSPFSDVEEGEQYF. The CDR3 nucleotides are TGTGCCAGCAGTTTATCCTCCCCGTTTTCTGACGTGGAGGAAGGTGAGCAGTACTTC.

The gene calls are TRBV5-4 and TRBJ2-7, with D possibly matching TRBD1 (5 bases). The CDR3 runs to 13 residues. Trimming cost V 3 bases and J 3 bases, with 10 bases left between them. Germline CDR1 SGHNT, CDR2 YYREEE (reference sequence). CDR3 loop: CASSYQGSYEQYF. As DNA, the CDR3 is TGTGCCAGCAGCTACCAGGGTAGCTACGAGCAGTACTTC.

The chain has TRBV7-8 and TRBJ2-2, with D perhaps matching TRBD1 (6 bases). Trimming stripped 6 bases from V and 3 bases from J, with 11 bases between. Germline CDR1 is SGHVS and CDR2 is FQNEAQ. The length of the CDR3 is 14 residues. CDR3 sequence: CASRKQGYTGELFF. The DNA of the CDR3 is TGTGCCAGCAGAAAACAGGGTTACACCGGGGAGCTGTTTTTT.

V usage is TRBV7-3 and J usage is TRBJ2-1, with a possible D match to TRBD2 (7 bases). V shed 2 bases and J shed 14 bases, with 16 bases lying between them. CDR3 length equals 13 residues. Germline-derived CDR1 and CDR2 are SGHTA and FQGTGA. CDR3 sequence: CASSLDRGAPEFF. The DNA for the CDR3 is TGTGCCAGCAGCTTAGATCGGGGGGCCCCCGAGTTCTTC.

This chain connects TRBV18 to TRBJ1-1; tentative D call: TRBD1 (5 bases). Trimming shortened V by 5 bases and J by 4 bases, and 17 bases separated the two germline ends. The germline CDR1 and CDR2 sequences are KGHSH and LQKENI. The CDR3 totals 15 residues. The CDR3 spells CASSTPSSTVTEAFF. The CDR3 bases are TGTGCCAGCTCAACCCCGTCCTCGACAGTCACTGAAGCTTTCTTT.

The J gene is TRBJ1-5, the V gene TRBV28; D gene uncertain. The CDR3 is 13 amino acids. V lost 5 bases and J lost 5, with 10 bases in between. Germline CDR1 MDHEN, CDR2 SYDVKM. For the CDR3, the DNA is TGTGCCAGCAGTCCTGGACGGTATCAGCCCCAGCATTTT. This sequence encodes CASSPGRYQPQHF.

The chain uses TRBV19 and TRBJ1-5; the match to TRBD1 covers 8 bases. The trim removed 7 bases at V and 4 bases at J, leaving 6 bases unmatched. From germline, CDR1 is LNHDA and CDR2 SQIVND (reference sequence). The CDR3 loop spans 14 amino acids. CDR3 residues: CASIRTGKNQPQHF. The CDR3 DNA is TGTGCCAGTATCAGGACAGGGAAGAATCAGCCCCAGCATTTT.

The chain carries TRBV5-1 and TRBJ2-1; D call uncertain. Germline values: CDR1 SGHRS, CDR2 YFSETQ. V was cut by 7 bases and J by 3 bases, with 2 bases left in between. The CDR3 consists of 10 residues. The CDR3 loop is CASGYNEQFF. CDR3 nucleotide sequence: TGCGCCAGCGGCTACAATGAGCAGTTCTTC. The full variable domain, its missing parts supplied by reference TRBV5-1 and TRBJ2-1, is KAGVTQTPRYLIKTRGQQVTLSCSPISGHRSVSWYQQTPGQGLQFLFEYFSETQRNKGNFPGRFSGRQFSNSRSEMNVSTLELGDSALYLCASGYNEQFFGPGTRLTVL.

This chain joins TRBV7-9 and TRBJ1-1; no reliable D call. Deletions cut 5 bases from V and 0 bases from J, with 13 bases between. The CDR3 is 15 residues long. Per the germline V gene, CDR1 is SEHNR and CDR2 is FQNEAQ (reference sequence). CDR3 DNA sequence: TGTGCCAGCAGCCTAGATGTGTCCGTGAACACTGAAGCTTTCTTT. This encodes CASSLDVSVNTEAFF.